What follows describes a single T cell receptor (beta chain). TCRdb ran MiXCR on the reads and lists one entry per CDR3 protein. Here the sample spans approximately 160,000 distinct CDR3 sequences, about a sixth being singletons. These data are taken from a study of T cell repertoires in cytomegalovirus infection. The length of the CDR3 is 15 residues. The ends were cut back, 6 bases at V and 7 bases at J, with 18 bases in the middle. Germline V lookup: CDR1 SGHVS, CDR2 FQNEAQ. The rearrangement joins TRBV7-8 to TRBJ2-2; D perhaps matches TRBD1 (6 bases). The receptor was isolated from a human donor in good health (CMV status not recorded). Some clones in this sample may be carry-over from other donors' samples. The sample consisted of CD8+ T cells from PBMCs. The CDR3 loop reads CASRPGADTDGELFF. As DNA, the CDR3 is TGTGCCAGCAGACCAGGGGCTGATACGGACGGGGAGCTGTTTTTT.